This is a list of T cell receptor beta chains from one sample in a study of blood T cell repertoires in COVID-19. Clones were read by immunoSEQ multiplex PCR, and TCRdb kept only the in-frame ones, dropping some. Of 150,000 to 200,000 clones listed, around four fifths are singletons. Sequencing input: peripheral blood. Receptors were obtained from a woman of 80 years or more with COVID-19, enrolled during active disease. Each CDR3 is given with its conserved first and last residue. The order of the fields is J gene, V gene, clone size, CDR3 length, D gene, CDR3 DNA, CDR3 protein. The D gene is left open where the match is weak. Expanded clones get a size class; other rows say once, few or many, or leave the size out.

j_call: TRBJ2-7; v_call: TRBV5-6; clone_size: .; cdr3_length: 13; d_call: TRBD2; cdr3_nt: TGTGCCAGCAGCATACTAGCGGGGCGTGAGCAGTACTTC; cdr3_aa: CASSILAGREQYF
j_call: TRBJ2-7; v_call: TRBV7-3; clone_size: once; cdr3_length: 15; d_call: .; cdr3_nt: TGTGCCAGCAGCGGGAGCGGGACAGGTTCCCACGAGCAGTACTTC; cdr3_aa: CASSGSGTGSHEQYF
j_call: TRBJ1-5; v_call: TRBV5-6; clone_size: once; cdr3_length: 14; d_call: .; cdr3_nt: TGTGCCAGCAGCCCCTTGGGGGCAGCTCAGCCCCAGCATTTT; cdr3_aa: CASSPLGAAQPQHF
j_call: TRBJ1-3; v_call: TRBV2; clone_size: .; cdr3_length: 13; d_call: .; cdr3_nt: TGTGCCACCCACTTGAGCTCTGGAAACACCATATATTTT; cdr3_aa: CATHLSSGNTIYF
j_call: TRBJ2-1; v_call: TRBV19; clone_size: .; cdr3_length: 15; d_call: TRBD1; cdr3_nt: TGTGCCAGTACCTCCCGGGGACAGCTCTACAATGAGCAGTTCTTC; cdr3_aa: CASTSRGQLYNEQFF
j_call: TRBJ2-1; v_call: TRBV5-1; clone_size: .; cdr3_length: 17; d_call: TRBD2; cdr3_nt: TGCGCCAGCAGCTGGGGACTAGCGGGGGGTTACTACAATGAGCAGTTCTTC; cdr3_aa: CASSWGLAGGYYNEQFF
j_call: TRBJ2-7; v_call: TRBV28; clone_size: .; cdr3_length: 14; d_call: .; cdr3_nt: TGTGCCAGCGAAACAGGGTCGCTGAGCTACGAGCAGTACTTC; cdr3_aa: CASETGSLSYEQYF
j_call: TRBJ1-1; v_call: TRBV28; clone_size: .; cdr3_length: 14; d_call: .; cdr3_nt: TGTGCCAGCAGACCCCCCCAGGGCGCCACTGAAGCTTTCTTT; cdr3_aa: CASRPPQGATEAFF
j_call: TRBJ2-5; v_call: TRBV19; clone_size: .; cdr3_length: 17; d_call: TRBD2; cdr3_nt: TGTGCCAGTAGTATAGGTCTTTCGACGGGAGGGGGGGAGACCCAGTACTTC; cdr3_aa: CASSIGLSTGGGETQYF
j_call: TRBJ2-5; v_call: TRBV24-1; clone_size: .; cdr3_length: 13; d_call: .; cdr3_nt: TGTGCCACCAGTGACGGGTCAAGGGAGACCCAGTACTTC; cdr3_aa: CATSDGSRETQYF
j_call: TRBJ1-1; v_call: TRBV5-1; clone_size: .; cdr3_length: 13; d_call: .; cdr3_nt: TGCGCCAGCAGCTTGGGCCAGGGGTTGTTGGCTTTCTTT; cdr3_aa: CASSLGQGLLAFF
j_call: TRBJ2-7; v_call: TRBV11-2; clone_size: once; cdr3_length: 15; d_call: .; cdr3_nt: TGTGCCAGCAGCTTCCTCCGGGACTGGGTCTACGAGCAGTACTTC; cdr3_aa: CASSFLRDWVYEQYF
j_call: TRBJ1-2; v_call: TRBV7-3; clone_size: .; cdr3_length: 19; d_call: .; cdr3_nt: TGTGCCAGCAGCTTAACGTACCTTTCCCCAGGGCAGCTCTACTATGGCTACACCTTC; cdr3_aa: CASSLTYLSPGQLYYGYTF
j_call: TRBJ2-3; v_call: TRBV20-1; clone_size: .; cdr3_length: 15; d_call: .; cdr3_nt: TGCAGTGCTAGTTACTTGGGCACTAGCACAGATACGCAGTATTTT; cdr3_aa: CSASYLGTSTDTQYF
j_call: TRBJ2-3; v_call: TRBV6-5; clone_size: .; cdr3_length: 14; d_call: .; cdr3_nt: TGTGCCACGACTAATTATGGCTATACAGATACGCAGTATTTT; cdr3_aa: CATTNYGYTDTQYF
j_call: TRBJ2-2; v_call: TRBV5-1; clone_size: .; cdr3_length: 15; d_call: .; cdr3_nt: TGCGCCAGCAGCTCGGGAGTGATGAACACCGGGGAGCTGTTTTTT; cdr3_aa: CASSSGVMNTGELFF
j_call: TRBJ2-7; v_call: TRBV9; clone_size: .; cdr3_length: 16; d_call: TRBD1; cdr3_nt: TGTGCCAGCAGCGCCGACCCGACAGGGGTCGTCTACGAGCAGTACTTC; cdr3_aa: CASSADPTGVVYEQYF
j_call: TRBJ1-1; v_call: TRBV19; clone_size: .; cdr3_length: 14; d_call: .; cdr3_nt: TGTGCCAGTAGTATAGTGGGGAGAACCACTGAAGCTTTCTTT; cdr3_aa: CASSIVGRTTEAFF
j_call: TRBJ2-7; v_call: TRBV9; clone_size: .; cdr3_length: 15; d_call: TRBD1; cdr3_nt: TGTGCCAGCAGCGTTCAGGGGGTATCGAGCGACGAGCAGTACTTC; cdr3_aa: CASSVQGVSSDEQYF
j_call: TRBJ1-6; v_call: TRBV18; clone_size: .; cdr3_length: 16; d_call: TRBD1; cdr3_nt: TGTGCCAGCTCACCACAGACAGGGGCAAATAATTCACCCCTCCACTTT; cdr3_aa: CASSPQTGANNSPLHF
j_call: TRBJ1-2; v_call: TRBV7-2; clone_size: .; cdr3_length: 14; d_call: TRBD1; cdr3_nt: TGTGCCAGCAGCCCTCGACAGGGGGCCTATGGCTACACCTTC; cdr3_aa: CASSPRQGAYGYTF
j_call: TRBJ2-1; v_call: TRBV7-3; clone_size: .; cdr3_length: 18; d_call: TRBD2; cdr3_nt: TGTGCCAGCAGCTTAACGCCCGCCCGGGGGGGCTCCTACAATGAGCAGTTCTTC; cdr3_aa: CASSLTPARGGSYNEQFF
j_call: TRBJ2-2; v_call: TRBV19; clone_size: .; cdr3_length: 17; d_call: TRBD2; cdr3_nt: TGTGCCAGCAATCGACTAGCTACATCGGCAAGTCCCGGGGAGCTGTTTTTT; cdr3_aa: CASNRLATSASPGELFF
j_call: TRBJ2-5; v_call: TRBV10-3; clone_size: few; cdr3_length: 13; d_call: .; cdr3_nt: TGTGCCATCATGCGGGGCGCCCAAGAGACCCAGTACTTC; cdr3_aa: CAIMRGAQETQYF
j_call: TRBJ1-1; v_call: TRBV29-1; clone_size: .; cdr3_length: 13; d_call: .; cdr3_nt: TGCAGCGGGCACAGGGTGGTGAACACTGAAGCTTTCTTT; cdr3_aa: CSGHRVVNTEAFF
j_call: TRBJ2-3; v_call: TRBV2; clone_size: .; cdr3_length: 13; d_call: TRBD1; cdr3_nt: TGTGCCAGCAGCGGGACAGGGGCAGATACGCAGTATTTT; cdr3_aa: CASSGTGADTQYF
j_call: TRBJ1-5; v_call: TRBV19; clone_size: .; cdr3_length: 13; d_call: TRBD1; cdr3_nt: TGTGCCAGTAGTGAGACAGGGTATCAGCCCCAGCATTTT; cdr3_aa: CASSETGYQPQHF
j_call: TRBJ1-1; v_call: TRBV5-1; clone_size: few; cdr3_length: 13; d_call: .; cdr3_nt: TGCGCCAGCAGCTTTAGGGGTAACACTGAAGCTTTCTTT; cdr3_aa: CASSFRGNTEAFF
j_call: TRBJ1-5; v_call: TRBV7-9; clone_size: .; cdr3_length: 15; d_call: .; cdr3_nt: TGTGCCAGCAGCTCCCAAGGGGGGGGCAATCAGCCCCAGCATTTT; cdr3_aa: CASSSQGGGNQPQHF
j_call: TRBJ2-2; v_call: TRBV7-6; clone_size: .; cdr3_length: 13; d_call: .; cdr3_nt: TGTGCCAGCAGCCCCCGACAGACCGGGGAGCTGTTTTTT; cdr3_aa: CASSPRQTGELFF
j_call: TRBJ1-2; v_call: TRBV9; clone_size: .; cdr3_length: 15; d_call: .; cdr3_nt: TGTGCCAGCAGCCCTTCCACAGGGATTGTCTATGGCTACACCTTC; cdr3_aa: CASSPSTGIVYGYTF
j_call: TRBJ2-3; v_call: TRBV6-5; clone_size: .; cdr3_length: 15; d_call: TRBD2; cdr3_nt: TGTGCCAGCACGCCCCCTAGCGGGACGGGAGATACGCAGTATTTT; cdr3_aa: CASTPPSGTGDTQYF
j_call: TRBJ2-2; v_call: TRBV19; clone_size: .; cdr3_length: 15; d_call: .; cdr3_nt: TGTGCCAGTAGTCTCGTACGGACTGGCACCGGGGAGCTGTTTTTT; cdr3_aa: CASSLVRTGTGELFF
j_call: TRBJ2-5; v_call: TRBV2; clone_size: .; cdr3_length: 12; d_call: .; cdr3_nt: TGTGCCAGCAGGCGGGGTGGGGAGACCCAGTACTTC; cdr3_aa: CASRRGGETQYF
j_call: TRBJ1-1; v_call: TRBV4-2; clone_size: once; cdr3_length: 14; d_call: .; cdr3_nt: TGTGCCAGCAGCCAAGAGGCTGAGAACACTGAAGCTTTCTTT; cdr3_aa: CASSQEAENTEAFF
j_call: TRBJ2-7; v_call: TRBV5-1; clone_size: .; cdr3_length: 14; d_call: TRBD1; cdr3_nt: TGCGCCAGCAGCTTAACGGGACAGGACACCGGGATATACTTC; cdr3_aa: CASSLTGQDTGIYF
j_call: TRBJ2-1; v_call: TRBV28; clone_size: .; cdr3_length: 16; d_call: .; cdr3_nt: TGTGCCAGCAGGGAGGGGTCCGGGAGTTCCTACAATGAGCAGTTCTTC; cdr3_aa: CASREGSGSSYNEQFF
j_call: TRBJ1-1; v_call: TRBV27; clone_size: .; cdr3_length: 14; d_call: .; cdr3_nt: TGTGCCAGCAGTCCGGGACATCTTACACGTGAAGCTTTCTTT; cdr3_aa: CASSPGHLTREAFF
j_call: TRBJ2-7; v_call: TRBV5-6; clone_size: .; cdr3_length: 16; d_call: .; cdr3_nt: TGTGCCAGCAGCTTGGAGGCGGGTACCAGCTCCTACGAGCAGTACTTC; cdr3_aa: CASSLEAGTSSYEQYF
j_call: TRBJ2-1; v_call: TRBV7-3; clone_size: .; cdr3_length: 13; d_call: TRBD2; cdr3_nt: TGTGCCAGCAGCTCCCAAGGCGGGGGGTGGCAGTTCTTC; cdr3_aa: CASSSQGGGWQFF
j_call: TRBJ1-3; v_call: TRBV5-1; clone_size: .; cdr3_length: 19; d_call: TRBD1; cdr3_nt: TGCGCCAGCAGCTGGACAGGGCCACTGCTCGCCGACTCTGGAAACACCATATATTTT; cdr3_aa: CASSWTGPLLADSGNTIYF
j_call: TRBJ1-5; v_call: TRBV27; clone_size: .; cdr3_length: 16; d_call: .; cdr3_nt: TGTGCCAGCAGCCTCAACGGGGGGGGGCTGAAGCAGCCCCAGCATTTT; cdr3_aa: CASSLNGGGLKQPQHF
j_call: TRBJ1-1; v_call: TRBV5-1; clone_size: .; cdr3_length: 17; d_call: .; cdr3_nt: TGCGCCAGCAGCTTGGCCGTTTTATGGGGCCTGAACACTGAAGCTTTCTTT; cdr3_aa: CASSLAVLWGLNTEAFF
j_call: TRBJ2-7; v_call: TRBV18; clone_size: few; cdr3_length: 15; d_call: .; cdr3_nt: TGTGCCAGCTCACCACAGGAGACGGGAGTGGGGGAGCAGTACTTC; cdr3_aa: CASSPQETGVGEQYF
j_call: TRBJ2-2; v_call: TRBV28; clone_size: .; cdr3_length: 17; d_call: TRBD2; cdr3_nt: TGTGCCAGCAGTTCCCAAGGACTAGCGGGATCACGGGGGGAGCTGTTTTTT; cdr3_aa: CASSSQGLAGSRGELFF
j_call: TRBJ2-3; v_call: TRBV5-1; clone_size: .; cdr3_length: 15; d_call: .; cdr3_nt: TGCGCCAGCAGCTTGGCCTTGGGGGGTACAGATACGCAGTATTTT; cdr3_aa: CASSLALGGTDTQYF
j_call: TRBJ1-2; v_call: TRBV4-2; clone_size: .; cdr3_length: 15; d_call: TRBD1; cdr3_nt: TGTGCCAGCAGCCAGGACAGGGATTACCTTGGTGGCTACACCTTC; cdr3_aa: CASSQDRDYLGGYTF
j_call: TRBJ2-5; v_call: TRBV5-1; clone_size: .; cdr3_length: 13; d_call: .; cdr3_nt: TGCGCCAGCAGCATACAGGGAGGGGAGACCCAGTACTTC; cdr3_aa: CASSIQGGETQYF